This T cell receptor beta chain was identified in a study of breast tumors, draining lymph nodes, adjacent tissues. Study observations and caveats: The lymph node origin of tumor T cells was framed as consistent with a hypothesis, not demonstrated.

TCRdb passed the multiplex PCR reads through MiXCR, listing each CDR3 protein once. The repertoire has about 270,000 distinct CDR3 sequences, 30% of them found once; the top ten carry over 0.95%. Axillary draining lymph nodes of breast cancer patients supplied the node samples. The sample holds many counts of this clonotype. What it binds is not known. Germline V gives CDR1 MNHEY, CDR2 SVGAGI. CDR3 length: 13 residues. After removal of 6 bases from V and 14 bases from J, the junction contained 8 bases not matched to a gene. Sequenced input: axillary lymph node tissue. This receptor was obtained from a female donor with breast cancer. Some clones in this sample may be carry-over from other donors' samples. V gene TRBV6-5 combines with J gene TRBJ1-6; TRBD1 aligns across 9 bases. The CDR3 protein is CASRSTGGSSLHF. As DNA, the CDR3 is TGTGCCAGCAGATCCACAGGGGGCTCATCCCTCCACTTT.